These 18 T cell receptor beta chains share one sample of origin, sequenced in a study of shared clonotypes between healthy human individuals. Produced via immunoSEQ multiplex PCR; TCRdb's table is partial and in-frame only. The sample carries fewer than 1 million clones, 96% recorded once. The naive CD8 population came from CD45RO-negative cells selected for CCR7, without terminally differentiated effector memory CD45RA+ cells. Material: naive CD8+ T cells sorted from blood. These receptors were obtained from a man aged 25-40 years in good health.

This clone is a singleton in its sample. The rearrangement joins TRBV9 to TRBJ2-3; a possible D gene is TRBD1 (6 bases). The CDR3 loop spans 16 amino acids. Germline CDR1 and CDR2: SGDLS and YYNGEE. V lost 5 bases and J 0 bases, leaving 16 bases between the germline ends. DNA for the CDR3: TGTGCCAGCAGTTCTAGGGGGAATCCTAGCACAGATACGCAGTATTTT. It yields the protein CASSSRGNPSTDTQYF.

The V gene is TRBV5-6, the J gene TRBJ2-7; 8 positions agree with TRBD1. The J segment lost 3 bases and the V segment lost 0 bases, leaving 5 bases of the junction unmatched. CDR1 SGHDT and CDR2 YYEEEE come from the germline V gene. The CDR3 runs 15 residues. The CDR3 coding sequence is TGTGCCAGCAGCTTGGGACAGGGGAACGTCTACGAGCAGTACTTC. The encoded protein is CASSLGQGNVYEQYF.

The chain couples TRBV27 to TRBJ2-7; the match to TRBD2 covers 9 bases. J was trimmed by 3 bases and V by 6 bases; bases with no gene match: 9. Per germline, CDR1 MNHEY and CDR2 SMNVEV (reference sequence). The CDR3 has 15 residues. The CDR3 reads CASSLTSSGSYEQYF. The DNA for the CDR3 is TGTGCCAGCAGCCTTACTAGTAGCGGGAGCTACGAGCAGTACTTC.

This CDR3 reads CAKNGETDISTDTQYF. CDR3 nucleotide sequence: TGCGCCAAGAATGGAGAGACAGACATCTCCACAGATACGCAGTATTTT. The chain is built from TRBV10-1 and TRBJ2-3; D may be TRBD1 (5 bases). The germline V gene has CDR1 WNHNN and CDR2 SYGVQD (reference sequence). V lost 10 bases and J 2 bases, leaving 22 bases between the germline ends. The CDR3 loop spans 16 amino acids.

This clone showed up just once. This chain connects TRBV7-9 to TRBJ1-1, with no clear D. The CDR3 extends over 12 amino acids. V lost 3 bases and J lost 8, with 10 bases in between. Germline V lookup: CDR1 SEHNR, CDR2 FQNEAQ (reference sequence). The CDR3 region has the DNA TGTGCCAGCAGCTTTGGCAGTCAAGAAGCTTTCTTT. It specifies CASSFGSQEAFF.

The chain employs TRBV7-9 and TRBJ2-5; possibly TRBD1 for D (6 bases). The CDR3 totals 15 residues. The germline V gene encodes CDR1 SEHNR and CDR2 FQNEAQ (reference sequence). V lost 7 bases to trimming and J lost 4 bases, with 19 bases between them. CDR3 in amino acids: CASTILFQGRETQYF. The CDR3 nucleotides are TGTGCCAGCACCATACTATTCCAGGGGAGAGAGACCCAGTACTTC.

The genes are TRBV27 and TRBJ2-5, with D possibly being TRBD2 (7 bases). CDR3 length: 14 amino acids. The V gene's germline CDR1 is MNHEY and CDR2 SMNVEV (reference sequence). V lost 3 bases to trimming and J lost 4 bases, with 12 bases between them. The CDR3 loop reads CASSLGGRGETQYF. The CDR3 DNA is TGTGCCAGCAGTTTGGGGGGGCGGGGAGAGACCCAGTACTTC.

This clone was observed a single time. This sequence joins TRBV9 and TRBJ2-2; 7 bases agree with TRBD2. V lost 4 bases, J lost 6 bases, and 18 bases stayed unmatched. Per the germline V gene, CDR1 is SGDLS and CDR2 is YYNGEE. There are 18 residues in the CDR3. The CDR3 nucleotides read TGTGCCAGCAGCCCCCGGAATAGCGGGCCCCGTGGGCCCGGGGAGCTGTTTTTT. Its translation is CASSPRNSGPRGPGELFF.

This clone was recorded only once. The sample holds other DNA sequences that translate to the same CDR3. V is TRBV7-3 and J is TRBJ2-1; no reliable D call. The germline gives CDR1 SGHTA, CDR2 FQGTGA. The CDR3 is 15 residues long. Trimming removed 2 bases from V and 0 bases from J, with 8 bases in between. Written as DNA, the CDR3 is TGTGCCAGCAGCTTATCCCCGAGCTCCTACAATGAGCAGTTCTTC. Translation: CASSLSPSSYNEQFF.

The V and J genes are TRBV5-1 and TRBJ2-7, with 13 bases that match TRBD2. The V segment lost 3 bases and the J segment 5 bases; nucleotides outside the gene matches: 14. Germline-derived CDR1 and CDR2 are SGHRS and YFSETQ. The CDR3 covers 18 residues. CDR3 in amino acids: CASSSDGTSGTRFDEQYF. DNA for the CDR3: TGCGCCAGCAGCTCCGACGGGACTAGCGGGACCCGTTTCGACGAGCAGTACTTC. The full variable domain, in which reference TRBV5-1 and TRBJ2-7 provide the parts outside the CDR3, is KAGVTQTPRYLIKTRGQQVTLSCSPISGHRSVSWYQQTPGQGLQFLFEYFSETQRNKGNFPGRFSGRQFSNSRSEMNVSTLELGDSALYLCASSSDGTSGTRFDEQYFGPGTRLTVT.

V and J are TRBV9 and TRBJ2-1; possible D gene TRBD2, 5 bases. From germline, CDR1 is SGDLS and CDR2 YYNGEE. Trimming left V 4 bases short and J 7 bases short, with 12 bases between. The CDR3 length is 13 residues. CDR3 sequence (DNA): TGTGCCAGCAGCCCGAGGGAGTTGAATGAGCAGTTCTTC. It codes for CASSPRELNEQFF.

The V call is TRBV7-9, the J call TRBJ2-3, with D perhaps matching TRBD2 (5 bases). The germline CDR1 and CDR2 sequences are SEHNR and FQNEAQ (reference sequence). Trimming pared 5 bases from V and 6 bases from J, leaving 15 bases between. There are 14 residues in the CDR3. In DNA form, the CDR3 reads TGTGCCAGCAGCCCTAGCAAGAGAGTGGATACGCAGTATTTT. It yields the protein CASSPSKRVDTQYF.

The J gene is TRBJ2-7, the V gene TRBV2; perhaps TRBD1 as D (5 bases). This CDR3 contains 14 residues. CDR1 SNHLY and CDR2 FYNNEI come from the germline V gene. V was shortened by 3 bases and J by 1 base, with 10 bases between the two germline ends. CDR3 in amino acids: CASSDRVGSYEQYF. CDR3 bases: TGTGCCAGCAGTGACAGGGTCGGGTCCTACGAGCAGTACTTC.

This clone showed up just a few times. The rearrangement links TRBV18 to TRBJ1-5; a possible D gene is TRBD1 (6 bases). V gave up 4 bases and J gave up 3 bases, with 10 bases separating them. This CDR3 spans 14 amino acids. CDR1 and CDR2 (germline): KGHSH, LQKENI. The CDR3 is CASSLTGINQPQHF. The CDR3, as DNA: TGTGCCAGCTCACTTACAGGGATCAATCAGCCCCAGCATTTT. Combining the CDR3 with reference TRBV18 and TRBJ1-5 gives the whole variable domain NAGVMQNPRHLVRRRGQEARLRCSPMKGHSHVYWYRQLPEEGLKFMVYLQKENIIDESGMPKERFSAEFPKEGPSILRIQQVVRGDSAAYFCASSLTGINQPQHFGDGTRLSIL.

This chain joins TRBV6-6 and TRBJ2-5; D uncertain. Germline values: CDR1 MNHNY, CDR2 SVGAGI (reference sequence). CDR3 length: 13 residues. V dropped 4 bases and J dropped 0 bases, with 6 bases sitting between them. CDR3 amino acids: CASSLSYQETQYF. For the CDR3, the DNA is TGTGCCAGCAGTTTATCATACCAAGAGACCCAGTACTTC.

This clone was counted a few times. The chain carries TRBV13 and TRBJ2-7, with D possibly matching TRBD2 (6 bases). Germline V gene lookup returns CDR1 PRHDT and CDR2 FYEKMQ (reference sequence). The V end lost 5 bases, the J end lost 0 bases, and 11 bases lay between the germline ends. The CDR3 sequence is 14 residues long. The DNA of the CDR3 is TGTGCCAGCAGCACCTCTAGCGACTCCTACGAGCAGTACTTC. As protein: CASSTSSDSYEQYF.

V usage is TRBV27 and J usage is TRBJ1-1, with a possible D match to TRBD1 (6 bases). Trimming took 5 bases from V and 7 from J, leaving 14 bases between them. There are 13 residues in the CDR3. CDR1 and CDR2 from the germline V gene are MNHEY and SMNVEV (reference sequence). Here the CDR3 DNA reads TGTGCCAGCAGTCCCGGTGGACAGAGTGAAGCTTTCTTT. It yields the protein CASSPGGQSEAFF.

V and J are TRBV29-1 and TRBJ2-1; D call uncertain. The CDR3 has 14 residues. Per the germline V gene, CDR1 is SQVTM and CDR2 is ANQGSEA. V was shortened by 7 bases and J by 5 bases, with 18 bases between the two germline ends. Written as DNA, the CDR3 is TGCAGCGGGATCCGAGCTCGGTCACACAATGAGCAGTTCTTC. Protein: CSGIRARSHNEQFF.